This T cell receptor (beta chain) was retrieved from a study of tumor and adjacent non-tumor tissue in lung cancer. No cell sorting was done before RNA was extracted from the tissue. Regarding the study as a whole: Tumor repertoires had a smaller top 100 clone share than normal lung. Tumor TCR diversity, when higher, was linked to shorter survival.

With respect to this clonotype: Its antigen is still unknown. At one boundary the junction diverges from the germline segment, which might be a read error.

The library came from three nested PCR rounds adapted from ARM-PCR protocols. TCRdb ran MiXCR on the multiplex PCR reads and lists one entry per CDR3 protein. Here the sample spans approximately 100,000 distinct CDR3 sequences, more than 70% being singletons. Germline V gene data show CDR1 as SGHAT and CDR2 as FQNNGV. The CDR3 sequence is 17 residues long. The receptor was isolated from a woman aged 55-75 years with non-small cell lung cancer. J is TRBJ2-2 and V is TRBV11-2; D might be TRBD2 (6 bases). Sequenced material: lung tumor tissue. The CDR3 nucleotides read TGTGCCAGCGGCTCTCCCCAGGAGGGGCGGAACTCCGGGGAGCGGTTTTTT. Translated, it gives CASGSPQEGRNSGERFF.